These T cell receptor beta chains were read from a single sample in a study of radiotherapy plus CTLA-4 blockade in lung cancer. Assay: immunoSEQ multiplex PCR; the TCRdb copy retains only in-frame clones and omits some. There are over 60,000 clones in the sample; around 86% occur only once, and roughly two fifths lies in the top ten. The sample consisted of peripheral blood, taken from a patient treated with radiotherapy plus ipilimumab. Receptors were obtained from a human donor with non-small cell lung cancer that progressed on radiotherapy plus ipilimumab. The CDR3 runs from the conserved cysteine through the conserved F or W. The D gene is left open where the match is weak. Clone size appears in some rows only: once, few, many, or a class for an expanded clone.

v_call	d_call	clone_size	j_call	cdr3_aa	cdr3_nt
TRBV2	NA	NA	TRBJ2-2	CASRELLTGRATGELFF	TGTGCCAGCAGGGAACTTTTAACAGGGAGGGCCACCGGGGAGCTGTTTTTT
TRBV19	NA	NA	TRBJ2-4	CASSSSAGLARNIQYF	TGTGCCAGTAGTTCCTCGGCAGGTTTAGCCAGAAACATTCAGTACTTC
TRBV5-1	NA	NA	TRBJ2-1	CASSPRSGNEQFF	TGCGCCAGCAGCCCCCGCTCAGGGAATGAGCAGTTCTTC
TRBV19	TRBD1	NA	TRBJ1-2	CASSIVQGSDYGYTF	TGTGCCAGTAGTATAGTACAGGGGAGCGACTATGGCTACACCTTC
TRBV9	NA	NA	TRBJ2-4	CASSVGGAKNIQYF	TGTGCCAGCAGCGTAGGTGGGGCCAAAAACATTCAGTACTTC
TRBV5-4	NA	NA	TRBJ2-6	CASLGPGDSSGANVLTF	TGTGCCAGCCTCGGGCCGGGGGACAGCTCTGGGGCCAACGTCCTGACTTTC
TRBV10-2	TRBD1	NA	TRBJ1-1	CASSTRDRGNEAFF	TGCGCCAGCAGTACAAGGGACAGGGGGAATGAAGCTTTCTTT
TRBV7-2	TRBD1	NA	TRBJ2-1	CASSPRDRDHNEQFF	TGTGCCAGCAGCCCCCGGGACAGGGACCACAATGAGCAGTTCTTC
TRBV7-9	NA	NA	TRBJ2-7	CASSSGRLYEQYF	TGTGCCAGCAGTTCGGGACGGCTCTACGAGCAGTACTTC
TRBV30	TRBD1	NA	TRBJ2-4	CAWQQGLAKNIQYF	TGTGCCTGGCAACAGGGGCTAGCCAAAAACATTCAGTACTTC
TRBV7-2	NA	NA	TRBJ1-5	CASTGHKNQPQHF	TGTGCCAGCACGGGACACAAGAATCAGCCCCAGCATTTT
TRBV27	NA	NA	TRBJ2-7	CASSRTAISYEQYF	TGTGCCAGCAGCAGGACAGCCATCTCCTACGAGCAGTACTTC
TRBV28	NA	few	TRBJ1-5	CASSLGPGGNQPQHF	TGTGCCAGCAGTTTAGGCCCGGGTGGCAATCAGCCCCAGCATTTT